The 16 T cell receptor beta chains below come from one sample, sequenced in a study of T cells after yellow fever vaccination. TCRdb re-analysed the 5' RACE reads in MiXCR, keeping a single row per CDR3 protein. Of 150,000 to 200,000 distinct CDR3 sequences listed, over 7% are singletons. The source was CD8+ T cells sorted from PBMCs, collected 45 days after the yellow fever booster vaccination. The receptors shown here come from a man aged 18-30 years who received the YFV17D yellow fever vaccine.

To note about this clonotype: The junction and the germline gene differ at one end; a read error may be behind it. The chain couples TRBV7-8 to TRBJ2-3; D unresolved. Germline V gene data show CDR1 as SGHVS and CDR2 as FQNEAQ. CDR3 length equals 13 residues. This chain's CDR3 is CASSLGSVYTQCF. DNA of the CDR3: TGTGCCAGCAGCTTAGGATCGGTATATACGCAGTGTTTT.

The J gene is TRBJ2-5, the V gene TRBV11-2; 12 positions agree with TRBD2. CDR3 length: 15 residues. Germline loops: CDR1 SGHAT, CDR2 FQNNGV. J was trimmed by 3 bases and V by 4 bases; bases with no gene match: 3. For the CDR3, the DNA is TGTGCCAGCAGCTCGACTAGCGGGGGCGAAGAGACCCAGTACTTC. Amino acid sequence: CASSSTSGGEETQYF.

The chain joins TRBV4-3 to TRBJ2-5; D is ambiguous. Germline V gene data show CDR1 as LGHNA and CDR2 as YSLEER. Between the trimmed V and J ends, which lost 1 base and 9 bases, there was a span of 3 bases. The CDR3 extends over 10 amino acids. In DNA, the CDR3 is TGCGCCAGCAGCCAAGGAGCCCAGTACTTC. Its translation: CASSQGAQYF.

This clonotype turned up a few times. This chain joins TRBV6-2 or TRBV6-3 and TRBJ2-2, with no clear D. This CDR3 has 15 residues. Germline lookup yields CDR1 MNHEY and CDR2 SVGEGT. Trimming took 0 bases from V and 6 from J, leaving 11 bases between them. The CDR3: CASSYSIQLPGELFF. Written as DNA, the CDR3 is TGTGCCAGCAGTTACTCGATACAGCTACCCGGGGAGCTGTTTTTT.

At least ten counts were recorded for this clonotype. CDR3 amino acids: CASSVVMRDCGEKLFF. Written as DNA, the CDR3 is TGTGCCAGCAGCGTAGTTATGAGGGACTGTGGGGAAAAACTGTTTTTT. The V and J genes are TRBV9 and TRBJ1-4; D might be TRBD1 (5 bases). The CDR3 contains 16 residues. The germline V and J ends were trimmed by 0 bases and 8 bases, with 17 bases remaining between them. Germline V gene sequence: CDR1 SGDLS, CDR2 YYNGEE. The full variable domain, rest sourced from reference TRBV9 and TRBJ1-4, is DSGVTQTPKHLITATGQRVTLRCSPRSGDLSVYWYQQSLDQGLQFLIQYYNGEERAKGNILERFSAQQFPDLHSELNLSSLELGDSALYFCASSVVMRDCGEKLFFGSGTQLSVL.

The rearrangement links TRBV6-2 or TRBV6-3 to TRBJ2-1, with unresolved D. Per germline, CDR1 MNHEY and CDR2 SVGEGT. V lost 6 bases to trimming and J lost 7 bases, with 13 bases between them. There are 13 residues in the CDR3. This CDR3 reads CASSWGPRNEQFF. CDR3 nucleotide sequence: TGTGCCAGCAGCTGGGGTCCAAGGAATGAGCAGTTCTTC.

The J gene is TRBJ2-3, the V gene TRBV29-1; 7 positions match TRBD2. In germline, CDR1 is SQVTM, CDR2 ANQGSEA. J gave up 5 bases and V 3 bases, and 2 bases lay outside the gene matches. This CDR3 spans 12 amino acids. The CDR3 DNA reads TGCAGCGTTGAGGGGGGGGAAGATACGCAGTATTTT. It yields the protein CSVEGGEDTQYF.

This clonotype was observed at least ten times. The chain joins TRBV7-8 to TRBJ2-5, with TRBD2 matching over 11 bases. V lost 6 bases to trimming and J lost 3 bases; unmatched junction nucleotides: 12. CDR1 and CDR2 from the germline V gene are SGHVS and FQNEAQ. The CDR3 consists of 17 residues. CDR3: CASSDGGGLAEEETQYF. The DNA for the CDR3 is TGTGCCAGCAGTGATGGGGGGGGACTAGCGGAGGAAGAGACCCAGTACTTC. Filled out from reference TRBV7-8 and TRBJ2-5, the complete variable domain reads GAGVSQSPRYKVAKRGQDVALRCDPISGHVSLFWYQQALGQGPEFLTYFQNEAQLDKSGLPSDRFFAERPEGSVSTLKIQRTQQEDSAVYLCASSDGGGLAEEETQYFGPGTRLLVL.

This clonotype was recorded a few times. The rearrangement links TRBV27 to TRBJ1-1; 7 bases align to TRBD1. V dropped 6 bases and J dropped 6; count of bases not matched to a gene: 7. This CDR3 is built from 13 residues. CDR1 and CDR2 (germline): MNHEY, SMNVEV (reference sequence). Here the CDR3 reads CASSIQGWSEAFF. Written as DNA, the CDR3 is TGTGCCAGCAGCATACAGGGGTGGTCTGAAGCTTTCTTT.

This clonotype was observed a handful of times. V and J are TRBV6-4 and TRBJ1-1; D is undetermined. The CDR3 length is 13 residues. Trimming removed 9 bases at V and 1 base at J, with 12 bases between. In germline, CDR1 is MRHNA, CDR2 SNTAGT. The CDR3 DNA is TGTGCCAGAGAGGACGGCAGGAACACTGAAGCTTTCTTT. It translates to CAREDGRNTEAFF.

This clonotype was recorded at least ten times. J is TRBJ2-1 and V is TRBV10-3, with 8 bases matching TRBD2. Per germline, CDR1 ENHRY and CDR2 SYGVKD. CDR3 length equals 16 residues. Unmatched junction bases numbered 11, after V lost 3 bases and J lost 7 bases. This chain's CDR3 is CAISDFPGRGANEQFF. The CDR3 bases are TGTGCCATCAGTGATTTCCCCGGGCGGGGGGCAAATGAGCAGTTCTTC.

V gene TRBV11-2 combines with J gene TRBJ2-7, with 10 bases that match TRBD1. Germline assignment: CDR1 SGHAT and CDR2 FQNNGV. J was trimmed by 7 bases and V by 5 bases; bases with no gene match: 5. The CDR3 covers 13 residues. CDR3 DNA sequence: TGTGCCAGCAGCATGACAGGGGGCGGAGAGCAGTACTTC. Residues: CASSMTGGGEQYF.

This clonotype was found a few times. The V call is TRBV14, the J call TRBJ1-1; possible D gene TRBD1, 6 bases. The length of the CDR3 is 15 residues. Germline values: CDR1 SGHDN, CDR2 FVKESK. V lost 0 bases and J 5 bases, leaving 13 bases between the germline ends. The CDR3 bases are TGTGCCAGCAGCCAAGATGAGACAGGACATACTGAAGCTTTCTTT. Translating gives CASSQDETGHTEAFF.

The chain combines TRBV27 with TRBJ1-2, with D possibly matching TRBD1 (5 bases). V was cut by 2 bases and J by 3 bases, with 13 bases left in between. This CDR3 is 15 amino acids long. In germline, CDR1 is MNHEY, CDR2 SMNVEV (reference sequence). The CDR3 region has the DNA TGTGCCAGCAGTTTAGTATTTGGGACGGACTATGGCTACACCTTC. It translates to CASSLVFGTDYGYTF.

This clonotype has just a few counts. The J gene is TRBJ1-1, the V gene TRBV7-9; 9 bases are a match to TRBD1. CDR1 is SEHNR and CDR2 is FQNEAQ in the germline V gene (reference sequence). V dropped 5 bases and J dropped 0; count of bases not matched to a gene: 13. CDR3 length: 18 amino acids. This CDR3 is CASSAYGTGKILNTEAFF. CDR3 DNA: TGTGCCAGCAGCGCCTATGGGACAGGGAAAATCTTGAACACTGAAGCTTTCTTT.

The chain couples TRBV18 to TRBJ1-3, with D uncertain. The CDR3 has 16 amino acids. Per the germline V gene, CDR1 is KGHSH and CDR2 is LQKENI. Trimming left V 3 bases short and J 0 bases short, with 12 bases between. Written as DNA, the CDR3 is TGTGCCAGCTCACCGTCGGGAACGGACTCTGGAAACACCATATATTTT. As protein: CASSPSGTDSGNTIYF. Filled out from reference TRBV18 and TRBJ1-3, the complete variable domain reads NAGVMQNPRHLVRRRGQEARLRCSPMKGHSHVYWYRQLPEEGLKFMVYLQKENIIDESGMPKERFSAEFPKEGPSILRIQQVVRGDSAAYFCASSPSGTDSGNTIYFGEGSWLTVV.